This T cell receptor (beta chain) appears in the sequencing data of a study of technical replicates of blood from a handful of donors. Trimming took 5 bases from V and 4 from J; bases not matched to a gene: 4. Germline assignment: CDR1 SQVTM and CDR2 ANQGSEA. The CDR3 loop spans 13 amino acids. Remarks on this clone: In the same sample, other DNA sequences code for this CDR3.

Generated by immunoSEQ multiplex PCR, the TCRdb table keeps only in-frame clones and is missing some. The repertoire consists of approximately 70,000 clones, with 92% occurring once and the leading ten covering less than 0.5%. This receptor was identified in a human donor in good health. This sequence joins TRBV29-1 and TRBJ2-1, with 8 nucleotides matching TRBD2. Sequenced material: T cells isolated from PBMCs. The CDR3 DNA reads as TGCAGCGTTACTAGCGGACTATACAATGAGCAGTTCTTC. Translating gives CSVTSGLYNEQFF.